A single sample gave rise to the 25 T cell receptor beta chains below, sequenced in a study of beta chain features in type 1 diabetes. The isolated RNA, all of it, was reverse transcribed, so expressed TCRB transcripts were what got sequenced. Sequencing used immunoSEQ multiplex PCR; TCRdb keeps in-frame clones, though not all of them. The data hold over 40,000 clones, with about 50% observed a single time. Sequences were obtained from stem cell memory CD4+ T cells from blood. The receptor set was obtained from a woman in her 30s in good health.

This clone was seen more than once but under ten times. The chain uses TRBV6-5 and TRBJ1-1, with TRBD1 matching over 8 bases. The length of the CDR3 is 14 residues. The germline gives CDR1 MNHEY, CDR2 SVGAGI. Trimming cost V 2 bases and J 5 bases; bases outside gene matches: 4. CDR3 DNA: TGTGCCAGCAGTTACGACAGGGGTGGTACTGAAGCTTTCTTT. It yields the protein CASSYDRGGTEAFF.

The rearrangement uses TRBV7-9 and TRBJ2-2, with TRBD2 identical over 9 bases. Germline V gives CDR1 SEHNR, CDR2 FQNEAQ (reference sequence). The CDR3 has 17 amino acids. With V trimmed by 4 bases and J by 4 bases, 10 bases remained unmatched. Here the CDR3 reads CASSSTVGGRGTGELFF. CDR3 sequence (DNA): TGTGCCAGCAGCTCAACCGTCGGCGGGAGGGGCACCGGGGAGCTGTTTTTT.

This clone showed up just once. In DNA form, the CDR3 reads TGTGCCAGCAGCCAGACTACAGGGGTCACCTACGAGCAGTACTTC. Protein: CASSQTTGVTYEQYF. J is TRBJ2-7 and V is TRBV4-2; 7 nucleotides line up with TRBD1. Germline lookup yields CDR1 LGHNA and CDR2 YNFKEQ. Trimming removed 3 bases from V and 2 bases from J; junction bases left unmatched: 7. The CDR3 totals 15 residues.

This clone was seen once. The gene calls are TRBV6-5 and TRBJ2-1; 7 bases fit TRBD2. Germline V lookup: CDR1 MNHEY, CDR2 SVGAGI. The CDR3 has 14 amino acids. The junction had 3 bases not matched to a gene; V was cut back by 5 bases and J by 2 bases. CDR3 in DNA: TGTGCCAGCAGTACCCTAGCGGCCTACAATGAGCAGTTCTTC. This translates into CASSTLAAYNEQFF.

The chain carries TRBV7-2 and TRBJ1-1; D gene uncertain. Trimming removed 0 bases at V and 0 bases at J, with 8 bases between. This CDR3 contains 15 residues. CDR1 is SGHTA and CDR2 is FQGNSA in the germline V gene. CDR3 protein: CASSLATSLNTEAFF. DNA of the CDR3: TGTGCCAGCAGCTTAGCGACATCGCTGAACACTGAAGCTTTCTTT.

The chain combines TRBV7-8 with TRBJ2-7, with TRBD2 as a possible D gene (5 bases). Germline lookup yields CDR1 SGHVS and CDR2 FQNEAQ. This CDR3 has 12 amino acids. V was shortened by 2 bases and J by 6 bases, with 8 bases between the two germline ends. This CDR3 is CASSLIGVEQYF. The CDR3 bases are TGTGCCAGCAGCTTAATCGGGGTCGAGCAGTACTTC.

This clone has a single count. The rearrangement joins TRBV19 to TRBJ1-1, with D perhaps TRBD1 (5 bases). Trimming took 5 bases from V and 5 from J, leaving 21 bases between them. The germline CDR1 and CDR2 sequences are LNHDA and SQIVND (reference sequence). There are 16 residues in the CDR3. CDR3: CASSSGRREKRTEAFF. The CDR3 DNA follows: TGTGCCAGTAGTTCAGGGCGACGTGAGAAGAGGACTGAAGCTTTCTTT.

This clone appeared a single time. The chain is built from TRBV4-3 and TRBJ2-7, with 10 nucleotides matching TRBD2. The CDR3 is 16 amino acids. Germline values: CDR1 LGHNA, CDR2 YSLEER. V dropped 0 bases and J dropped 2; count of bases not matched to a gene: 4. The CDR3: CASSQELAGGPYEQYF. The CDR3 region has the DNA TGCGCCAGCAGCCAAGAATTAGCGGGAGGACCCTACGAGCAGTACTTC.

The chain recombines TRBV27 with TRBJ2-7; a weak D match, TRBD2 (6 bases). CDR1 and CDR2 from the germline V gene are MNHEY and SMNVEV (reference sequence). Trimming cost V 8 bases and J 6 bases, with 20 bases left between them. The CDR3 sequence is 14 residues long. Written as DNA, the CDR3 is TGTGCCAGCCGGCGGGACGGGCTATTGGGCGAGCAGTACTTC. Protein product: CASRRDGLLGEQYF.

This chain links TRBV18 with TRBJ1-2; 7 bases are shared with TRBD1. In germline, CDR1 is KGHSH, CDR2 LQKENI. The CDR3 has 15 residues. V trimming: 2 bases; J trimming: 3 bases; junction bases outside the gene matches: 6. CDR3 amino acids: CASSPGTAAHYGYTF. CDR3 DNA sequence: TGTGCCAGCTCACCAGGGACAGCAGCCCACTATGGCTACACCTTC.

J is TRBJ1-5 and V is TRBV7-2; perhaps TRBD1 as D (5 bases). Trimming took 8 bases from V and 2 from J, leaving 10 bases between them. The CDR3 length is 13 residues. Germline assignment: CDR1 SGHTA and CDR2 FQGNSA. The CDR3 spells CASGREGNQPQHF. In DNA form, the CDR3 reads TGTGCCAGCGGCAGGGAAGGCAATCAGCCCCAGCATTTT. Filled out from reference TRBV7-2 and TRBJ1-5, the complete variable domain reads GAGVSQSPSNKVTEKGKDVELRCDPISGHTALYWYRQSLGQGLEFLIYFQGNSAPDKSGLPSDRFSAERTGGSVSTLTIQRTQQEDSAVYLCASGREGNQPQHFGDGTRLSIL.

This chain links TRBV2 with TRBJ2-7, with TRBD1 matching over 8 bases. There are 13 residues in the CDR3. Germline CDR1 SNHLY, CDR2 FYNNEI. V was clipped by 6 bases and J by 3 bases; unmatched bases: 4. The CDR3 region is CASRRQGIYEQYF. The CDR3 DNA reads TGTGCCAGCAGAAGACAGGGGATCTACGAGCAGTACTTC.

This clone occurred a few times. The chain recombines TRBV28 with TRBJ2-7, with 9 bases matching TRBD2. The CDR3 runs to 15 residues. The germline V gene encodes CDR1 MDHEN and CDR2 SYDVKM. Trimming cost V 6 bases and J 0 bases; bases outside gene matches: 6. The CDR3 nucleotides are TGTGCCAGCAGACCGGCTAGCGGGAACTCCTACGAGCAGTACTTC. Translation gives CASRPASGNSYEQYF. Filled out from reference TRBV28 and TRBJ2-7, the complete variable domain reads DVKVTQSSRYLVKRTGEKVFLECVQDMDHENMFWYRQDPGLGLRLIYFSYDVKMKEKGDIPEGYSVSREKKERFSLILESASTNQTSMYLCASRPASGNSYEQYFGPGTRLTVT.

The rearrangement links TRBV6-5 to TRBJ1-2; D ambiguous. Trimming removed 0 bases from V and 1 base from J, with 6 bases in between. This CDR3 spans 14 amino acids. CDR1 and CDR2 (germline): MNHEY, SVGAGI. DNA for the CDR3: TGTGCCAGCAGTTACTCGAGGATTAACTATGGCTACACCTTC. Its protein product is CASSYSRINYGYTF.

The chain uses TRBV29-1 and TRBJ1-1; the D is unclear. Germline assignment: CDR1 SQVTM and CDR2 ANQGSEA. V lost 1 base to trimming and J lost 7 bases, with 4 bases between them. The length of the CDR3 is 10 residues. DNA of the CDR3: TGCAGCGTTGAAGCCAGTGAAGCTTTCTTT. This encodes CSVEASEAFF.

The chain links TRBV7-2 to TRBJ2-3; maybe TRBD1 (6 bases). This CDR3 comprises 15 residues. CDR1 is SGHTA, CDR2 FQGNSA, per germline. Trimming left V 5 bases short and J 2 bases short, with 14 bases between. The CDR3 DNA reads TGTGCCAGCAGCCTCTGGACAGCATCCACAGATACGCAGTATTTT. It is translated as CASSLWTASTDTQYF.

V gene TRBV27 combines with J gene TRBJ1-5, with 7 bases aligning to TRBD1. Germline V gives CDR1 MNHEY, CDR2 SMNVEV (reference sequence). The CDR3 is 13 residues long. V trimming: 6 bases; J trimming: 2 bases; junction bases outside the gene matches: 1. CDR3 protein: CASSGTGNQPQHF. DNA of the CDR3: TGTGCCAGCAGCGGGACAGGCAATCAGCCCCAGCATTTT.

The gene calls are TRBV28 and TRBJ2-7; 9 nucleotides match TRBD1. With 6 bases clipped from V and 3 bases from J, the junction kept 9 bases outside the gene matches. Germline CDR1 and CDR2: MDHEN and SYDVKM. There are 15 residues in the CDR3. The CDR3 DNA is TGTGCCAGCAGAACCGGGACAGGGAGCTACTACGAGCAGTACTTC. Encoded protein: CASRTGTGSYYEQYF.

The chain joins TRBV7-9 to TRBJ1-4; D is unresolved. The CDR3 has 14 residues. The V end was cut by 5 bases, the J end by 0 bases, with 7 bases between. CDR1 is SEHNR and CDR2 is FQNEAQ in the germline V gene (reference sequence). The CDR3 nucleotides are TGTGCCAGCAGCCGAGGGTCAACTAATGAAAAACTGTTTTTT. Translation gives CASSRGSTNEKLFF.

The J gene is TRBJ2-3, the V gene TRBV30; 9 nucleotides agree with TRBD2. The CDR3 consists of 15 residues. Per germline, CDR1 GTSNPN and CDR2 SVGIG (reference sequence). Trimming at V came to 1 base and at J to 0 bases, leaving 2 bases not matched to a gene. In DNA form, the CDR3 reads TGTGCCTGGAGTGGACTAGCGGTTAGCACAGATACGCAGTATTTT. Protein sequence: CAWSGLAVSTDTQYF.

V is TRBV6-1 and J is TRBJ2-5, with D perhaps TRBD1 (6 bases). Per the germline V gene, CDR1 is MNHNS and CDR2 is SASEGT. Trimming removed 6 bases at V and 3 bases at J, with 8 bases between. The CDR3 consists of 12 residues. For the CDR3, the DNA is TGTGCCAGCAGGCGACAGGAAGAGACCCAGTACTTC. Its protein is CASRRQEETQYF.

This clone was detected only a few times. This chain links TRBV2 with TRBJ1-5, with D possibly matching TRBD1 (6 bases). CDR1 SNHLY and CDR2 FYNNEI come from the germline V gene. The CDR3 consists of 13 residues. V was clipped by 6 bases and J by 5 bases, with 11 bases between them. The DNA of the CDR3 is TGTGCCAGCAGCTCAGGGGCAGATCAGCCCCAGCATTTT. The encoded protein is CASSSGADQPQHF.

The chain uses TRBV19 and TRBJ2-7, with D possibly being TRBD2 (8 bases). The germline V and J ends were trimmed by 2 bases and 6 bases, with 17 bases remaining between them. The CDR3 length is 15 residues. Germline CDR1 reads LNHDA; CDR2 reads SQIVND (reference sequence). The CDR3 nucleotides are TGTGCCAGTAGTATAACCGGGAGGGACAGTCGCGAGCAGTACTTC. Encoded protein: CASSITGRDSREQYF. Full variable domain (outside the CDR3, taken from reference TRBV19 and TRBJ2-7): DGGITQSPKYLFRKEGQNVTLSCEQNLNHDAMYWYRQDPGQGLRLIYYSQIVNDFQKGDIAEGYSVSREKKESFPLTVTSAQKNPTAFYLCASSITGRDSREQYFGPGTRLTVT.

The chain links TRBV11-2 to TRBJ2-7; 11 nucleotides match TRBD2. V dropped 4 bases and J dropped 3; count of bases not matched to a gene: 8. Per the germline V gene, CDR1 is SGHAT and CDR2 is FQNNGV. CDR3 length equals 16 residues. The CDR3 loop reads CASSSETSGVLYEQYF. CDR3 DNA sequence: TGTGCCAGCAGCTCAGAGACTAGCGGGGTCCTCTACGAGCAGTACTTC.

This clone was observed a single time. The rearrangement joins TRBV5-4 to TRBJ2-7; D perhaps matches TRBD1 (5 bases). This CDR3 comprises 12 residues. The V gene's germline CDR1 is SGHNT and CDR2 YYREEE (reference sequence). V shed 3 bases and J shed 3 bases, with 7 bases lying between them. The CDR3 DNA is TGTGCCAGCAGCTCAGACAGCTACGAGCAGTACTTC. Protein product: CASSSDSYEQYF.